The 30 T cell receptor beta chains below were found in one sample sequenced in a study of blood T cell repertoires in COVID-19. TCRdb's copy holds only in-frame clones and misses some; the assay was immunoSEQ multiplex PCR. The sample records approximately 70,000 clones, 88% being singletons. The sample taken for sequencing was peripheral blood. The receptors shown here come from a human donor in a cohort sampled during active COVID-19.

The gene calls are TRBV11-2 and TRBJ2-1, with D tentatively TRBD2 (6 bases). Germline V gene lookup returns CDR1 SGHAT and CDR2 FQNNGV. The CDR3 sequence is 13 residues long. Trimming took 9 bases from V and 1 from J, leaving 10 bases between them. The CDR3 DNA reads TGTGCCAGTCAGGGACTTTCCTACAATGAGCAGTTCTTC. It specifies CASQGLSYNEQFF.

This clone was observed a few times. CDR3 sequence (DNA): TGTGCCAGCAGTGAAGTGAGCGGGGGGGCTGCAGATACGCAGTATTTT. Its translation: CASSEVSGGAADTQYF. The V gene is TRBV2, the J gene TRBJ2-3; 10 bases are shared with TRBD2. Germline CDR1 is SNHLY and CDR2 is FYNNEI. J was trimmed by 4 bases and V by 1 base; bases with no gene match: 5. The CDR3 spans 16 residues.

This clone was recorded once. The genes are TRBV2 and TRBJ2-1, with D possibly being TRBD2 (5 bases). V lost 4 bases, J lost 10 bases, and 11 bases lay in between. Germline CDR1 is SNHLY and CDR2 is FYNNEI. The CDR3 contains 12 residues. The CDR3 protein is CASSAERGEQFF. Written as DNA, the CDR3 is TGTGCCAGCAGTGCAGAGCGAGGGGAGCAGTTCTTC.

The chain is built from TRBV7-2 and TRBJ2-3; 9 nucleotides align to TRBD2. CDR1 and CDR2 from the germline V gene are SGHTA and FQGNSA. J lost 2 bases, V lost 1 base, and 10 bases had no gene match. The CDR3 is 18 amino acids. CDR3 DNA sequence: TGTGCCAGCAGCTTAGGTTGGCGGGGGGGGTCAAACACAGATACGCAGTATTTT. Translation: CASSLGWRGGSNTDTQYF.

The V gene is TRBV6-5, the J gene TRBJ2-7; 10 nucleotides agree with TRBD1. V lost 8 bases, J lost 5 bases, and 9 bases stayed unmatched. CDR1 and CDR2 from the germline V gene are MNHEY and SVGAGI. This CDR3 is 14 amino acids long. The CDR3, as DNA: TGTGCCAGCGCCGACGGACAGGGGGTCGACGAGCAGTACTTC. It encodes CASADGQGVDEQYF.

CDR3 bases: TGTGCCAGCACCCTCCCCACTAGCGGGAGGGCCGGTCGGACGCAGTATTTT. It codes for CASTLPTSGRAGRTQYF. The V and J genes are TRBV7-9 and TRBJ2-3; 13 bases are a match to TRBD2. The CDR3 length is 17 residues. CDR1 is SEHNR, CDR2 FQNEAQ, per germline (reference sequence). The J segment lost 9 bases and the V segment lost 7 bases, leaving 16 bases of the junction unmatched. The complete variable domain, with remaining parts taken from reference TRBV7-9 and TRBJ2-3, reads DTGVSQNPRHKITKRGQNVTFRCDPISEHNRLYWYRQTLGQGPEFLTYFQNEAQLEKSRLLSDRFSAERPKGSFSTLEIQRTEQGDSAMYLCASTLPTSGRAGRTQYFGPGTRLTVL.

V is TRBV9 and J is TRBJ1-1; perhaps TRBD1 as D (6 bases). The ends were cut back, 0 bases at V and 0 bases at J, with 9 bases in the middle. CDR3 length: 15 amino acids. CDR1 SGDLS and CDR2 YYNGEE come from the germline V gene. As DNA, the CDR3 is TGTGCCAGCAGCGTAGCAACAGGGATGAACACTGAAGCTTTCTTT. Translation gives CASSVATGMNTEAFF. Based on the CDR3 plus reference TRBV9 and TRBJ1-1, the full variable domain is DSGVTQTPKHLITATGQRVTLRCSPRSGDLSVYWYQQSLDQGLQFLIQYYNGEERAKGNILERFSAQQFPDLHSELNLSSLELGDSALYFCASSVATGMNTEAFFGQGTRLTVV.

As DNA, the CDR3 is TGTGCCAGCTCACCTTCCGGCGGGAGTTCACCCCTCCACTTT. Translating gives CASSPSGGSSPLHF. The rearrangement links TRBV18 to TRBJ1-6; unclear D gene. Germline CDR1 reads KGHSH; CDR2 reads LQKENI. Trimming left V 3 bases short and J 9 bases short, with 12 bases between. The CDR3 runs to 14 residues.

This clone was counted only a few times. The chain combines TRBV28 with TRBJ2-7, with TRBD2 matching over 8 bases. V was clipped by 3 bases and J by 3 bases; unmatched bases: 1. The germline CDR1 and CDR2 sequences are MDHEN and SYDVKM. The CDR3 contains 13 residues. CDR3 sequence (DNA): TGTGCCAGCAGTTTCGGGGGGGACTACGAGCAGTACTTC. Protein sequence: CASSFGGDYEQYF.

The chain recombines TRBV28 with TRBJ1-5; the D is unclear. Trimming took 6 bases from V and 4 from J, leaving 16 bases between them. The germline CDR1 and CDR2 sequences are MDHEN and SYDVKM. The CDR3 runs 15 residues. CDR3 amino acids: CASRTPAGGNQPQHF. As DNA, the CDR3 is TGTGCCAGCAGAACGCCGGCAGGAGGAAATCAGCCCCAGCATTTT.

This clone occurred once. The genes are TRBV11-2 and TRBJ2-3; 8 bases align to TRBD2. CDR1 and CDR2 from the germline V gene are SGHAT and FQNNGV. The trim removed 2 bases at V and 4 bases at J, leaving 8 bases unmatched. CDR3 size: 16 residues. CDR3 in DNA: TGTGCCAGCAGCTTAAGCCCAGCGGGAGCGGCAGATACGCAGTATTTT. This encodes CASSLSPAGAADTQYF. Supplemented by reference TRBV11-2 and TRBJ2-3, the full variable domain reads EAGVAQSPRYKIIEKRQSVAFWCNPISGHATLYWYQQILGQGPKLLIQFQNNGVVDDSQLPKDRFSAERLKGVDSTLKIQPAKLEDSAVYLCASSLSPAGAADTQYFGPGTRLTVL.

DNA of the CDR3: TGCAGCGTTGAAGTGGGGACAGGGGGGTATGGCTACACCTTC. Protein: CSVEVGTGGYGYTF. The chain links TRBV29-1 to TRBJ1-2; 11 bases match TRBD1. This CDR3 region has 14 residues. The germline gives CDR1 SQVTM, CDR2 ANQGSEA. V shed 1 base, J shed 5 bases, and the junction held 3 bases outside the gene matches.

The CDR3 nucleotides are TGTGCCAGCAGTTTGTTCGGGGTAGATACGCAGTATTTT. Encoded protein: CASSLFGVDTQYF. V and J are TRBV12-3 or TRBV12-4 and TRBJ2-3; tentatively, D is TRBD2 (5 bases). This CDR3 has 13 amino acids. Trimming stripped 3 bases from V and 5 bases from J, with 9 bases between.

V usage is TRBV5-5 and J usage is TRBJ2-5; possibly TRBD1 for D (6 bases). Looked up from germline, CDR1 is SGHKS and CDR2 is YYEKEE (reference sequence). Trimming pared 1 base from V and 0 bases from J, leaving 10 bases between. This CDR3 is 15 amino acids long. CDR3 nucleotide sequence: TGTGCCAGCAGCTTGTTAGGGGGTTACCAAGAGACCCAGTACTTC. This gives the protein CASSLLGGYQETQYF.

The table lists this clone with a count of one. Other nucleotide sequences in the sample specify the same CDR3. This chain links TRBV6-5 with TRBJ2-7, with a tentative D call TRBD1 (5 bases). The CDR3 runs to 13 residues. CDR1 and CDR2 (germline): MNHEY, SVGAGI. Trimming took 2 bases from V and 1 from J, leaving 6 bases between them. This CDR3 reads CASSYAGSYEQYF. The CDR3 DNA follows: TGTGCCAGCAGTTACGCAGGGTCCTACGAGCAGTACTTC.

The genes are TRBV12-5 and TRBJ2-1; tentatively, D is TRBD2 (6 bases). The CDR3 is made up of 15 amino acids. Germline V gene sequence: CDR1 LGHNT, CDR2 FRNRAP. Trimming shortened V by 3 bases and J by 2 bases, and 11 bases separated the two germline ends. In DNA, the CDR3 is TGTGCTAGTGGTTTAGGAGGGAACCCCTACAATGAGCAGTTCTTC. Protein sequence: CASGLGGNPYNEQFF.

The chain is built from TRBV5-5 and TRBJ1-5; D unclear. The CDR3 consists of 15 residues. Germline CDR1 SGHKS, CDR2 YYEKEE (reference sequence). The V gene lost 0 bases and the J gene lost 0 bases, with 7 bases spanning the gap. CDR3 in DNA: TGTGCCAGCAGCTTGGGAGGTTTTAGCAATCAGCCCCAGCATTTT. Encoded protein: CASSLGGFSNQPQHF. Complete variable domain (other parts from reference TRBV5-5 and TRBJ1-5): DAGVTQSPTHLIKTRGQQVTLRCSPISGHKSVSWYQQVLGQGPQFIFQYYEKEERGRGNFPDRFSARQFPNYSSELNVNALLLGDSALYLCASSLGGFSNQPQHFGDGTRLSIL.

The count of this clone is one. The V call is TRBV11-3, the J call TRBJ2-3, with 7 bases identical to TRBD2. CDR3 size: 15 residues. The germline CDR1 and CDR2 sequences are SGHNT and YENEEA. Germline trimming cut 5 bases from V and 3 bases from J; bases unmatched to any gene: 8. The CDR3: CASSPGLGVTDTQYF. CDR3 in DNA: TGTGCCAGCAGCCCCGGACTAGGAGTAACAGATACGCAGTATTTT.

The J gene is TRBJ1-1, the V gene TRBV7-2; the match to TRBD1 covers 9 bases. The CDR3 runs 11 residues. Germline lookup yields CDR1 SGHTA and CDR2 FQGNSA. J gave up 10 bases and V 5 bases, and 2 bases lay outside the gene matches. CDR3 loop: CASSGDRVAFF. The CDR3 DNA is TGTGCCAGCAGCGGGGACAGGGTAGCTTTCTTT.

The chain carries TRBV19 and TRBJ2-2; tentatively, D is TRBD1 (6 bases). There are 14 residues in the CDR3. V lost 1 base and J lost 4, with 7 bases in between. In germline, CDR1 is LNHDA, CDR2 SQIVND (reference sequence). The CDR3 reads CASSIGGGTGELFF. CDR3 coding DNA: TGTGCCAGTAGTATAGGAGGGGGCACCGGGGAGCTGTTTTTT.

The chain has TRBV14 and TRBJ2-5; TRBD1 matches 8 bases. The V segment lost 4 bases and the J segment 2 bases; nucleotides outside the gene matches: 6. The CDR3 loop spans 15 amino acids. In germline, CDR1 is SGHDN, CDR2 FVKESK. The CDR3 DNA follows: TGTGCCAGCAGCCGTGGACAGGGCCCTCAAGAGACCCAGTACTTC. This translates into CASSRGQGPQETQYF.

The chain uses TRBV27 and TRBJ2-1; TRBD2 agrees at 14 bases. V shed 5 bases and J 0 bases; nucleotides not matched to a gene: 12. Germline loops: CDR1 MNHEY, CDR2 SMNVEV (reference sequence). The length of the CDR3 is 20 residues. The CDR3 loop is CASSSFRGTSGSGSYNEQFF. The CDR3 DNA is TGTGCCAGCAGTAGTTTCAGAGGGACTAGCGGGAGTGGCTCCTACAATGAGCAGTTCTTC.

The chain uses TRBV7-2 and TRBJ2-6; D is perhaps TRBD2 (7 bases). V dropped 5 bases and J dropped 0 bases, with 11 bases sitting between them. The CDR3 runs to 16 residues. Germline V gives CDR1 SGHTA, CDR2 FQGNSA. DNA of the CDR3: TGTGCCAGCAGCGAGGGGGGGACCTCTGGGGCCAACGTCCTGACTTTC. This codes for CASSEGGTSGANVLTF.

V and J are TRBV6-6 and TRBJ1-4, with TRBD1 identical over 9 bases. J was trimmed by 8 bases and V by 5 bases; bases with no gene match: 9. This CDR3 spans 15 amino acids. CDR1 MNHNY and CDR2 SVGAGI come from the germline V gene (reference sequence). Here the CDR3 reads CASSRDRAVREKLFF. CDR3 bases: TGTGCCAGCAGTCGGGACAGGGCCGTTAGGGAAAAACTGTTTTTT.

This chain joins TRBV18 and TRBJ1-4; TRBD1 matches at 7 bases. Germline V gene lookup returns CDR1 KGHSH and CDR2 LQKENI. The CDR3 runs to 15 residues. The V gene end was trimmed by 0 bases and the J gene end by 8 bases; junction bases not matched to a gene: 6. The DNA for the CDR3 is TGTGCCAGCTCACCACCTAACAGGGGAGGAGAAAAACTGTTTTTT. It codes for CASSPPNRGGEKLFF.

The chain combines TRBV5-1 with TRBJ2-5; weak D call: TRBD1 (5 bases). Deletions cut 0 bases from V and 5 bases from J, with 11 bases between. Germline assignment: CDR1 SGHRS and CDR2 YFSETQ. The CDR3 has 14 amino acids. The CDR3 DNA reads TGCGCCAGCAGCTTGGGGCAGGGTGGTGAGACCCAGTACTTC. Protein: CASSLGQGGETQYF.

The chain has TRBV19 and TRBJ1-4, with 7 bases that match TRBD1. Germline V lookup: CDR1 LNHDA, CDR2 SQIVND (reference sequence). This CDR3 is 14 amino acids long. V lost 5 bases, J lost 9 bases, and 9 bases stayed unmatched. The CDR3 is CASSSQGRAKKLFF. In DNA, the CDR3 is TGTGCCAGTAGTTCACAGGGGAGAGCCAAAAAACTGTTTTTT. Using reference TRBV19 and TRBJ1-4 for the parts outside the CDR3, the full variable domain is DGGITQSPKYLFRKEGQNVTLSCEQNLNHDAMYWYRQDPGQGLRLIYYSQIVNDFQKGDIAEGYSVSREKKESFPLTVTSAQKNPTAFYLCASSSQGRAKKLFFGSGTQLSVL.

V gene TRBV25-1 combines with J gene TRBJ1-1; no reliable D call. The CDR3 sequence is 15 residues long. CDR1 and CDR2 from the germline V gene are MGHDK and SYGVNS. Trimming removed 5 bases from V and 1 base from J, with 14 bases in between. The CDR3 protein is CASSPRGGWNTEAFF. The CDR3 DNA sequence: TGTGCCAGCAGTCCGCGCGGAGGGTGGAACACTGAAGCTTTCTTT.

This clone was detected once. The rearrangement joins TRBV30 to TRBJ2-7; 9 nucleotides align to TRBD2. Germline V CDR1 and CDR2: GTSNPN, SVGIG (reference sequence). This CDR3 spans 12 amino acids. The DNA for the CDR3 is TGTGGCTTGGTAGCGGGAGTCTACGAGCAGTACTTC. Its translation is CGLVAGVYEQYF.

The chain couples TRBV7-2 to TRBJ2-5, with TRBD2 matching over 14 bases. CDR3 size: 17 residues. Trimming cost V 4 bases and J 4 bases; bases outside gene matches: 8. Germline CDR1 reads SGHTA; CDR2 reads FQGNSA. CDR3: CASSSRLAGGLRETQYF. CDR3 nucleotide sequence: TGTGCCAGCAGCTCCCGACTAGCGGGGGGGCTTAGAGAGACCCAGTACTTC.